This TCR beta chain derives from a study of shared clonotypes between healthy human individuals. Study-wide results and limits: For naive CD4 cells, roughly 5.5% of clonotypes were shared across a few donors. In this cohort, only blood was sampled, and tissue repertoires likely differ.

There were only Caucasian adults among the donors, and all lived in Nashville, Tennessee. Produced via immunoSEQ multiplex PCR; TCRdb's table is partial and in-frame only. The sample consists of a few million clones, under 95% of them appearing once. Points on this clone: Its antigen is undetermined.

The CDR3 has 14 residues. The V gene lost 5 bases and the J gene lost 11 bases, with 21 bases spanning the gap. Germline V lookup: CDR1 LNHDA, CDR2 SQIVND (reference sequence). The sequenced sample consisted of naive CD4+ T cells from PBMCs. The subset denotes: CD45RA+ positively selected. The chain employs TRBV19 and TRBJ1-1; no firm D call. This clonotype originated in a man aged 18 to 29 in good health. Some clones in this sample may be carry-over from other donors' samples. For the CDR3, the DNA is TGTGCCAGTAGTGCACCCCGCCGGACTAGCTATGCTTTCTTT. Residues: CASSAPRRTSYAFF. The full variable domain, in which reference TRBV19 and TRBJ1-1 provide the parts outside the CDR3, is DGGITQSPKYLFRKEGQNVTLSCEQNLNHDAMYWYRQDPGQGLRLIYYSQIVNDFQKGDIAEGYSVSREKKESFPLTVTSAQKNPTAFYLCASSAPRRTSYAFFGQGTRLTVV.